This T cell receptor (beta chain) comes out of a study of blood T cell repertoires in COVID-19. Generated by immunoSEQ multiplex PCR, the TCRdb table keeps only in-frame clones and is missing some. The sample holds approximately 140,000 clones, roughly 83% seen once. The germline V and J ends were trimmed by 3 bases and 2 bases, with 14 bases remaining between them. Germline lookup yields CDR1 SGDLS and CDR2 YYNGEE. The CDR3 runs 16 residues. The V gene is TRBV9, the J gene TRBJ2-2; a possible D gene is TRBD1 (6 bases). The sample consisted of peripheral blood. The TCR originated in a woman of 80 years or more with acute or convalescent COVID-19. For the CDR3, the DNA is TGTGCCAGCAGCGCAATGACAGGAACCAACACCGGGGAGCTGTTTTTT. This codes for CASSAMTGTNTGELFF.